The clone carrying this T cell receptor (beta chain) was observed a few times. These data originate in a study of shared clonotypes between healthy human individuals. The repertoire was sequenced with immunoSEQ multiplex PCR; TCRdb's copy has only in-frame clones and lacks some. The table includes under 80,000 clones, around 57% detected once. Per germline, CDR1 MNHEY and CDR2 SVGAGI. Trimming cost V 0 bases and J 5 bases, with 11 bases left between them. CDR3 length: 15 amino acids. The source material was memory CD8+ T cells sorted from blood. Subset indicated: CD45RO+ cells pooled with CCR7-negative TemRA cells. This TCR came from a man aged 30-40 years in good health. This chain links TRBV6-5 with TRBJ2-1; D uncertain. The CDR3 coding sequence is TGTGCCAGCAGTTACTCGCAGACACTACACAATGAGCAGTTCTTC. Its translation: CASSYSQTLHNEQFF.